The 9 T cell receptor beta chains below come from one sample, sequenced in a study of T cells in tuberculosis. Clones were read by immunoSEQ multiplex PCR, and TCRdb kept only the in-frame ones, dropping some. The sample lists about 5,500 clones, about 97% occurring once. The time point denotes: new active TB diagnosis, blood taken before or within 7 days of starting treatment. The source was PBMCs, collected at tuberculosis diagnosis. These TCRs come from an adult with tuberculosis.

This clone was recorded once. V is TRBV27 and J is TRBJ2-1; TRBD2 aligns across 7 bases. The CDR3 length is 14 residues. Germline V gives CDR1 MNHEY, CDR2 SMNVEV (reference sequence). Germline trimming cut 0 bases from V and 13 bases from J; bases unmatched to any gene: 9. The DNA of the CDR3 is TGTGCCAGCAGTTTATCGAGCAGCGGGACCTTTCAGTTCTTC. Translation: CASSLSSSGTFQFF.

The chain employs TRBV19 and TRBJ2-5, with TRBD1 matching over 7 bases. Trimming took 3 bases from V and 4 from J; bases not matched to a gene: 8. The CDR3 is 15 residues long. Germline CDR1 reads LNHDA; CDR2 reads SQIVND (reference sequence). CDR3 sequence reads: CASSMTGWFRETQYF. DNA for the CDR3: TGTGCCAGTAGTATGACAGGGTGGTTTCGAGAGACCCAGTACTTC.

The chain has TRBV19 and TRBJ1-3, with D perhaps matching TRBD1 (5 bases). The CDR3 loop spans 14 amino acids. The germline V gene encodes CDR1 LNHDA and CDR2 SQIVND (reference sequence). V gave up 3 bases and J gave up 6 bases, with 12 bases separating them. For the CDR3, the DNA is TGTGCCAGTAGTATGCTACAGGCTGAAAACACCATATATTTT. This encodes CASSMLQAENTIYF.

The gene calls are TRBV11-2 and TRBJ1-1, with D uncertain. The germline V gene has CDR1 SGHAT and CDR2 FQNNGV. The length of the CDR3 is 14 residues. Between the trimmed V and J ends, which lost 2 bases and 0 bases, there was a span of 7 bases. CDR3 amino acids: CASSLLSMNTEAFF. The CDR3 coding sequence is TGTGCCAGCAGCTTATTGAGCATGAACACTGAAGCTTTCTTT.

This chain links TRBV5-4 with TRBJ1-1, with no clear D. This CDR3 has 15 residues. V was trimmed by 6 bases and J by 1 base, leaving 16 bases between them. From germline, CDR1 is SGHNT and CDR2 YYREEE (reference sequence). The CDR3 protein is CASNRSPGSNTEAFF. In nucleotides, the CDR3 is TGTGCCAGCAACCGCTCCCCGGGGTCGAACACTGAAGCTTTCTTT. Together with reference TRBV5-4 and TRBJ1-1, the CDR3 gives the full variable domain: ETGVTQSPTHLIKTRGQQVTLRCSSQSGHNTVSWYQQALGQGPQFIFQYYREEENGRGNFPPRFSGLQFPNYSSELNVNALELDDSALYLCASNRSPGSNTEAFFGQGTRLTVV.

The V and J genes are TRBV5-4 and TRBJ2-5; 9 bases are shared with TRBD2. Looked up from germline, CDR1 is SGHNT and CDR2 is YYREEE (reference sequence). V lost 0 bases and J lost 4; bases outside the gene matches: 4. The CDR3 runs to 15 residues. The CDR3 here is CASSLVAGAGETQYF. The CDR3 DNA follows: TGTGCCAGCAGCTTGGTAGCGGGGGCGGGAGAGACCCAGTACTTC.

The chain employs TRBV19 and TRBJ2-7, with a possible D match to TRBD2 (5 bases). Germline V gives CDR1 LNHDA, CDR2 SQIVND (reference sequence). The CDR3 is 14 amino acids. Trimming took off 2 bases at V and 0 bases at J, with 8 bases between the two ends. CDR3 nucleotide sequence: TGTGCCAGTAGTATAAACCGGGGCTCCTACGAGCAGTACTTC. It yields the protein CASSINRGSYEQYF.

V is TRBV11-1 and J is TRBJ2-1; D remains unclear. CDR1 and CDR2 (germline): SGHAT, FQDESV (reference sequence). V was shortened by 2 bases and J by 5 bases, with 7 bases between the two germline ends. The CDR3 is 13 residues long. CDR3 DNA: TGTGCCAGCAGCTTATCGCTAGACAATGAGCAGTTCTTC. Translating gives CASSLSLDNEQFF.

The CDR3 sequence: CASSQEIPGQLPTEAFF. CDR3 DNA sequence: TGTGCCAGCAGCCAAGAGATCCCGGGACAGTTACCCACTGAAGCTTTCTTT. The gene calls are TRBV4-2 and TRBJ1-1; TRBD1 matches at 7 bases. V dropped 0 bases and J dropped 4; count of bases not matched to a gene: 11. Per germline, CDR1 LGHNA and CDR2 YNFKEQ. This CDR3 is 17 amino acids long.